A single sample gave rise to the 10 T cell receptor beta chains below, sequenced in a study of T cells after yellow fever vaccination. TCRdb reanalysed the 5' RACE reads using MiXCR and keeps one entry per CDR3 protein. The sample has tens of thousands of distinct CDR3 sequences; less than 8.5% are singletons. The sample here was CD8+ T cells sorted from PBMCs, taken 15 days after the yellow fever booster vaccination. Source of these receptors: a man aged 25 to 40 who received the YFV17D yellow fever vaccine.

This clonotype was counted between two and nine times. CDR3 protein: CASSLDPTGVLSYEQYF. DNA for the CDR3: TGTGCCAGCAGCTTAGATCCCACAGGGGTTCTCTCCTACGAGCAGTACTTC. This rearrangement joins TRBV11-2 to TRBJ2-7; TRBD1 aligns across 7 bases. The CDR3 is 17 residues long. Germline V lookup: CDR1 SGHAT, CDR2 FQNNGV. J was trimmed by 0 bases and V by 0 bases; bases with no gene match: 8. The whole variable domain, filled in from reference TRBV11-2 and TRBJ2-7, reads EAGVAQSPRYKIIEKRQSVAFWCNPISGHATLYWYQQILGQGPKLLIQFQNNGVVDDSQLPKDRFSAERLKGVDSTLKIQPAKLEDSAVYLCASSLDPTGVLSYEQYFGPGTRLTVT.

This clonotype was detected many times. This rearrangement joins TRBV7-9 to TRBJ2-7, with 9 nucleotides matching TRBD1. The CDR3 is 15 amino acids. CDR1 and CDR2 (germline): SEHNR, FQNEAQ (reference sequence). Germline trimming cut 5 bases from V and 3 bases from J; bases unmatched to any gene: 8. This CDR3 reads CASSPRSGQGYEQYF. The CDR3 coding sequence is TGTGCCAGCAGCCCTCGCTCGGGACAGGGCTACGAGCAGTACTTC.

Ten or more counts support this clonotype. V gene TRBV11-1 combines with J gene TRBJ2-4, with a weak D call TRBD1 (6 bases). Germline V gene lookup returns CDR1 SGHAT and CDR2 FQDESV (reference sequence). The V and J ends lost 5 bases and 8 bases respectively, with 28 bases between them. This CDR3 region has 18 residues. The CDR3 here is CASSSPILGQGPQDIQYF. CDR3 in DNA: TGTGCCAGCAGCAGCCCCATTTTGGGCCAGGGGCCTCAGGACATTCAGTACTTC.

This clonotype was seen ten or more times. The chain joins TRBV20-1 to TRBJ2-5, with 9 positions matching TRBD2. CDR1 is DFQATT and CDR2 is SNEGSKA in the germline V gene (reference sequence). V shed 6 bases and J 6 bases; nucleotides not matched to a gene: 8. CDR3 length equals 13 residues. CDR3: CSALAGVGQTQYF. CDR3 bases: TGCAGTGCATTAGCGGGAGTAGGGCAGACCCAGTACTTC.

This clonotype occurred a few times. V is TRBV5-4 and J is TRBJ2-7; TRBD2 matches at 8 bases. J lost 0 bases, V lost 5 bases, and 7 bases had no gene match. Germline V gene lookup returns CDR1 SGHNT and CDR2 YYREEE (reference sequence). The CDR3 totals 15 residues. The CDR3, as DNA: TGTGCCAGCAGACCAAGCGGGAGCAGCTCCTACGAGCAGTACTTC. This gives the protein CASRPSGSSSYEQYF. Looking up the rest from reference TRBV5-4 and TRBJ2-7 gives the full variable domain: ETGVTQSPTHLIKTRGQQVTLRCSSQSGHNTVSWYQQALGQGPQFIFQYYREEENGRGNFPPRFSGLQFPNYSSELNVNALELDDSALYLCASRPSGSSSYEQYFGPGTRLTVT.

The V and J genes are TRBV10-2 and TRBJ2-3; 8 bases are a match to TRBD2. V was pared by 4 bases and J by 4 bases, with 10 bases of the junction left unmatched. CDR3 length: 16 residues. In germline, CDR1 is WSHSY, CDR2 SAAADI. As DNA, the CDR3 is TGCGCCAGCAGTGGCTTACCGGGACTAGGTGCAGATACGCAGTATTTT. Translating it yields CASSGLPGLGADTQYF.

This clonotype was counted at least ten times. The DNA of the CDR3 is TGTGCCAGCAGCTTAGGGGCGGGAGGGCCTCCAGATACGCAGTATTTT. Amino acid sequence: CASSLGAGGPPDTQYF. J is TRBJ2-3 and V is TRBV7-2, with 9 bases aligning to TRBD2. The CDR3 spans 16 residues. Per the germline V gene, CDR1 is SGHTA and CDR2 is FQGNSA. J gave up 4 bases and V 1 base, and 6 bases lay outside the gene matches. Full variable domain (outside the CDR3, taken from reference TRBV7-2 and TRBJ2-3): GAGVSQSPSNKVTEKGKDVELRCDPISGHTALYWYRQSLGQGLEFLIYFQGNSAPDKSGLPSDRFSAERTGGSVSTLTIQRTQQEDSAVYLCASSLGAGGPPDTQYFGPGTRLTVL.

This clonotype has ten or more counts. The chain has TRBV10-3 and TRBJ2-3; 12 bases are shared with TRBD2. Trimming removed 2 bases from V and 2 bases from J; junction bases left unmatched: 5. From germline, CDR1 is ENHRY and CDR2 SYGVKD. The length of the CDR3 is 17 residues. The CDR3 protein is CAISETLAGGHTDTQYF. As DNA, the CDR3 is TGTGCCATCAGTGAGACACTAGCGGGAGGCCACACAGATACGCAGTATTTT.

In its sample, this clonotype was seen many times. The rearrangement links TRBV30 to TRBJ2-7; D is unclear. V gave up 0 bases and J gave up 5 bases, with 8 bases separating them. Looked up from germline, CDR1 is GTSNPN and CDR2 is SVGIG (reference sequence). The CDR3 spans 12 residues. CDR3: CAWSVLPHEQYF. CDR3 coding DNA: TGTGCCTGGAGTGTACTCCCCCACGAGCAGTACTTC.

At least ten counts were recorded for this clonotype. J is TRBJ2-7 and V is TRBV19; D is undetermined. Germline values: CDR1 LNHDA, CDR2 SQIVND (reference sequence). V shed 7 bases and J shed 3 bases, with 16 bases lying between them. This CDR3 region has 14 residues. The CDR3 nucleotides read TGTGCCAGTAAATCCGGTCAAGGTAGCTACGAGCAGTACTTC. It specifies CASKSGQGSYEQYF.